These 32 T cell receptor beta chains came from one sample sequenced in a study of Ad26.COV2.S vaccination and SARS-CoV-2 variants. Sample treatment: roughly 18 received Ad26.COV2.S at low or high dose, single or two shots; five or six received placebo; per-sample allocation not given. The samples were gathered on day 63 after the first injection of vaccine or placebo. The table came from immunoSEQ multiplex PCR; TCRdb's copy has only in-frame clones and leaves some out. This table has approximately 480,000 clones, approximately 88% appearing once. Sequenced material: peripheral blood, taken in a trial of Ad26.COV2.S vaccine versus placebo. The receptor source for this set is a person aged 18-65 years who received the Ad26.COV2.S COVID-19 vaccine or a placebo.

The J gene is TRBJ2-1, the V gene TRBV4-1, with TRBD2 matching 12 bases. V shed 1 base, J shed 12 bases, and the junction held 4 bases outside the gene matches. Germline V gene sequence: CDR1 MGHRA, CDR2 YSYEKL. The CDR3 sequence is 14 residues long. The CDR3 protein is CASSQGLAGAWQFF. CDR3 DNA: TGCGCCAGCAGCCAAGGACTAGCGGGAGCATGGCAGTTCTTC.

This clone was detected only a few times. J is TRBJ1-6 and V is TRBV5-1; D might be TRBD1 (6 bases). V shed 3 bases and J shed 7 bases, with 11 bases lying between them. The germline V gene encodes CDR1 SGHRS and CDR2 YFSETQ. The CDR3 runs to 14 residues. The chain's CDR3 is CASSSAGGNSPLHF. In nucleotides, the CDR3 is TGCGCCAGCAGCTCTGCGGGGGGCAATTCACCCCTCCACTTT.

This chain links TRBV9 with TRBJ1-2; D unresolved. This CDR3 has 16 residues. Germline-derived CDR1 and CDR2 are SGDLS and YYNGEE. V was cut by 0 bases and J by 1 base, with 13 bases left in between. The CDR3 here is CASSVDPGRNNYGYTF. The CDR3 DNA sequence: TGTGCCAGCAGCGTAGACCCTGGACGGAATAACTATGGCTACACCTTC.

Comments on this clone: At the DNA level, this CDR3 is encoded by other sequences in the same sample as well. The chain combines TRBV4-3 with TRBJ2-1; 9 positions match TRBD2. From germline, CDR1 is LGHNA and CDR2 YSLEER. This CDR3 has 15 residues. The V gene end was trimmed by 0 bases and the J gene end by 9 bases; junction bases not matched to a gene: 6. CDR3: CASSQDRLAGIEQFF. For the CDR3, the DNA is TGCGCCAGCAGCCAAGATCGGCTAGCGGGAATTGAGCAGTTCTTC.

The rearrangement joins TRBV6-6 to TRBJ2-1, with 12 bases matching TRBD2. Trimming took 7 bases from V and 8 from J; bases not matched to a gene: 6. Germline CDR1 reads MNHNY; CDR2 reads SVGAGI (reference sequence). The CDR3 loop spans 14 amino acids. The CDR3 DNA is TGTGCCAGCACGCTAGCGGGAGGGCCTCATGAGCAGTTCTTC. Translating gives CASTLAGGPHEQFF.

The rearrangement uses TRBV28 and TRBJ2-5; a weak D match, TRBD2 (7 bases). The length of the CDR3 is 16 residues. V shed 6 bases and J shed 7 bases, with 24 bases lying between them. Germline V lookup: CDR1 MDHEN, CDR2 SYDVKM. The chain's CDR3 is CASSPRGEQGRGTQYF. The CDR3 DNA sequence: TGTGCCAGCAGCCCCCGGGGGGAGCAGGGGCGAGGGACCCAGTACTTC.

This clone was counted once. The genes are TRBV5-1 and TRBJ2-3; TRBD2 matches 9 bases. Trimming cost V 7 bases and J 2 bases; bases outside gene matches: 8. The CDR3 is 15 amino acids. Germline V lookup: CDR1 SGHRS, CDR2 YFSETQ. CDR3 nucleotides: TGCGCCAGCCGCAGGACTAGCGAACCCACAGATACGCAGTATTTT. It encodes CASRRTSEPTDTQYF. Full variable domain (missing parts from reference TRBV5-1 and TRBJ2-3): KAGVTQTPRYLIKTRGQQVTLSCSPISGHRSVSWYQQTPGQGLQFLFEYFSETQRNKGNFPGRFSGRQFSNSRSEMNVSTLELGDSALYLCASRRTSEPTDTQYFGPGTRLTVL.

The CDR3 reads CSAAHDVQFF. The CDR3 nucleotides are TGCAGCGCAGCACATGATGTGCAGTTCTTC. The gene calls are TRBV29-1 and TRBJ2-1; D not resolved. The CDR3 runs 10 residues. Trimming cost V 7 bases and J 12 bases, with 13 bases left between them. Germline CDR1 and CDR2: SQVTM and ANQGSEA.

The V and J genes are TRBV28 and TRBJ1-2; TRBD1 agrees at 9 bases. V dropped 2 bases and J dropped 8; count of bases not matched to a gene: 6. Germline lookup yields CDR1 MDHEN and CDR2 SYDVKM. The CDR3 consists of 14 residues. CDR3 region: CASSLGDRDAGYTF. The CDR3 coding sequence is TGTGCCAGCAGTTTAGGGGACAGGGACGCGGGCTACACCTTC.

The chain couples TRBV27 to TRBJ2-3, with 10 bases lining up with TRBD2. J gave up 2 bases and V 4 bases, and 6 bases lay outside the gene matches. Germline-derived CDR1 and CDR2 are MNHEY and SMNVEV (reference sequence). The CDR3 covers 16 residues. CDR3 coding DNA: TGTGCCAGCAGTTCCCAAAGCGGGAGGGCCACAGATACGCAGTATTTT. Protein product: CASSSQSGRATDTQYF.

The CDR3 loop reads CASSLASVSKEAFF. The CDR3 DNA follows: TGTGCCAGCAGCTTAGCTTCCGTTAGTAAGGAAGCTTTCTTT. The rearrangement uses TRBV7-9 and TRBJ1-1; D remains unclear. V was trimmed by 0 bases and J by 8 bases, leaving 13 bases between them. CDR3 size: 14 residues. Germline loops: CDR1 SEHNR, CDR2 FQNEAQ (reference sequence).

The chain combines TRBV11-2 with TRBJ2-3; D is unclear. With 5 bases removed from V and 7 bases from J, the gap between germline ends came to 19 bases. There are 15 residues in the CDR3. Looked up from germline, CDR1 is SGHAT and CDR2 is FQNNGV. CDR3 protein: CASSDWQDIGNTQYF. CDR3 nucleotides: TGTGCCAGCAGCGACTGGCAGGATATTGGGAATACGCAGTATTTT.

This chain connects TRBV29-1 to TRBJ2-7; weak D call: TRBD2 (5 bases). Germline CDR1 reads SQVTM; CDR2 reads ANQGSEA. The length of the CDR3 is 15 residues. V was cut by 4 bases and J by 6 bases, with 22 bases left in between. The CDR3 coding sequence is TGCAGCGTTGGCGGGCCTTCGGCCCAGACGGGCGAGCAGTACTTC. Translation gives CSVGGPSAQTGEQYF.

V usage is TRBV5-1 and J usage is TRBJ1-1, with D possibly TRBD1 on 5 matching bases. The CDR3 has 13 amino acids. Looked up from germline, CDR1 is SGHRS and CDR2 is YFSETQ. V dropped 2 bases and J dropped 3 bases, with 8 bases sitting between them. This CDR3 reads CASSLQVDTEAFF. DNA of the CDR3: TGCGCCAGCAGCTTACAGGTGGACACTGAAGCTTTCTTT.

The chain joins TRBV3-1 (or the pseudogene TRBV3-2) to TRBJ1-5; D call uncertain. The CDR3 length is 13 residues. The V and J ends lost 4 bases and 7 bases respectively, with 11 bases between them. In germline, CDR1 is LGHDT, CDR2 YNNKEL (reference sequence). The CDR3 nucleotides are TGTGCCAGCAGCCCATTCTTGCGGCAGCCCCAGCATTTT. Translation gives CASSPFLRQPQHF.

The rearrangement joins TRBV6-5 to TRBJ1-5; no clear D. Trimming removed 7 bases from V and 3 bases from J, with 16 bases in between. CDR3 length: 15 amino acids. Germline V gives CDR1 MNHEY, CDR2 SVGAGI. CDR3 in amino acids: CASTLAGSNNQPQHF. In nucleotides, the CDR3 is TGTGCCAGCACCCTAGCGGGCAGTAACAATCAGCCCCAGCATTTT.

This chain connects TRBV6-5 to TRBJ2-7; D unclear. The germline V and J ends were trimmed by 2 bases and 1 base, with 6 bases remaining between them. This CDR3 is built from 13 residues. Germline V CDR1 and CDR2: MNHEY, SVGAGI. CDR3 sequence: CASSYTASYEQYF. For the CDR3, the DNA is TGTGCCAGCAGTTACACCGCATCCTACGAGCAGTACTTC.

V gene TRBV30 combines with J gene TRBJ1-4, with D perhaps matching TRBD1 (5 bases). The CDR3 spans 11 residues. Trimming shortened V by 3 bases and J by 12 bases, and 11 bases separated the two germline ends. In germline, CDR1 is GTSNPN, CDR2 SVGIG (reference sequence). CDR3 residues: CAWSEGPELFF. CDR3 in DNA: TGTGCCTGGAGCGAGGGGCCGGAACTGTTTTTT.

The sample holds a few counts of this clone. The rearrangement links TRBV5-1 to TRBJ1-2; D may be TRBD1 (6 bases). Germline V gene data show CDR1 as SGHRS and CDR2 as YFSETQ. There are 18 residues in the CDR3. The ends were cut back, 4 bases at V and 4 bases at J, with 26 bases in the middle. The CDR3 protein is CASSLNRGAGLIPYGYTF. In nucleotides, the CDR3 is TGCGCCAGCAGCCTTAATAGGGGGGCAGGCCTTATTCCCTATGGCTACACCTTC.

CDR3 coding DNA: TGTGCCAGCAGCACCTCCTACAATGAGCAGTTCTTC. Amino acids: CASSTSYNEQFF. This chain uses TRBV7-9 with TRBJ2-1; D not resolved. Germline CDR1 reads SEHNR; CDR2 reads FQNEAQ (reference sequence). The CDR3 length is 12 residues. Trimming took off 5 bases at V and 0 bases at J, with 2 bases between the two ends. Filled out from reference TRBV7-9 and TRBJ2-1, the complete variable domain reads DTGVSQNPRHKITKRGQNVTFRCDPISEHNRLYWYRQTLGQGPEFLTYFQNEAQLEKSRLLSDRFSAERPKGSFSTLEIQRTEQGDSAMYLCASSTSYNEQFFGPGTRLTVL.

In its sample, this clone was seen a few times. This rearrangement joins TRBV7-9 to TRBJ2-6, with 12 bases lining up with TRBD1. Losses at the gene ends were 3 bases for V and 8 bases for J; bases not matched to a gene: 2. CDR3 length equals 15 residues. Germline V gives CDR1 SEHNR, CDR2 FQNEAQ (reference sequence). CDR3 nucleotide sequence: TGTGCCAGCAGCTTGGGACAGGGGGCTCCCAACGTCCTGACTTTC. Translated, it gives CASSLGQGAPNVLTF.

A single count supports this clone. The rearrangement uses TRBV10-3 and TRBJ1-4, with 7 bases fitting TRBD1. The CDR3 loop spans 15 amino acids. Per the germline V gene, CDR1 is ENHRY and CDR2 is SYGVKD. V trimming: 0 bases; J trimming: 5 bases; junction bases outside the gene matches: 3. For the CDR3, the DNA is TGTGCCATCAGTGAGTCGGGAGGGGGCAATGAAAAACTGTTTTTT. This translates into CAISESGGGNEKLFF.

This clone occurred a few times. The V gene is TRBV5-4, the J gene TRBJ2-2, with 7 bases that match TRBD1. V lost 4 bases to trimming and J lost 0 bases; unmatched junction nucleotides: 3. The CDR3 extends over 15 amino acids. CDR1 SGHNT and CDR2 YYREEE come from the germline V gene (reference sequence). CDR3 nucleotides: TGTGCCAGCAGCCCGGGGACAGCGAACACCGGGGAGCTGTTTTTT. Encoded protein: CASSPGTANTGELFF.

This chain joins TRBV9 and TRBJ1-1; D ambiguous. Per germline, CDR1 SGDLS and CDR2 YYNGEE. Trimming cost V 0 bases and J 0 bases, with 9 bases left between them. This CDR3 has 15 amino acids. CDR3 region: CASSVGTGMNTEAFF. The CDR3 DNA is TGTGCCAGCAGCGTAGGTACCGGCATGAACACTGAAGCTTTCTTT.

This clone was counted a few times. The chain uses TRBV4-3 and TRBJ2-3; D unclear. This CDR3 has 15 amino acids. The germline CDR1 and CDR2 sequences are LGHNA and YSLEER. Trimming removed 3 bases from V and 2 bases from J, with 12 bases in between. CDR3 nucleotide sequence: TGCGCCAGCAGCCAGGGATCCATATTCACAGATACGCAGTATTTT. It translates to CASSQGSIFTDTQYF.

The J gene is TRBJ1-2, the V gene TRBV6-5, with D possibly being TRBD1 (6 bases). Trimming pared 6 bases from V and 5 bases from J, leaving 19 bases between. Germline lookup yields CDR1 MNHEY and CDR2 SVGAGI. The CDR3 covers 15 residues. The CDR3 reads CASSGLDRRTYGYTF. As DNA, the CDR3 is TGTGCCAGCAGCGGCTTAGACAGGCGCACTTATGGCTACACCTTC.

The chain links TRBV30 to TRBJ1-3, with D perhaps matching TRBD1 (6 bases). CDR1 is GTSNPN and CDR2 is SVGIG in the germline V gene (reference sequence). V shed 3 bases and J shed 7 bases, with 13 bases lying between them. The CDR3 consists of 13 residues. The CDR3 sequence: CAWREAGVNTIYF. CDR3 nucleotides: TGTGCCTGGAGGGAGGCAGGGGTCAACACCATATATTTT.

As for this clone: With a much larger clone just one base away, this may be a read error. This specimen includes other DNA sequences encoding the same CDR3. The V gene is TRBV6-2 or TRBV6-3, the J gene TRBJ2-5; D is undetermined. The CDR3 is 11 amino acids. V was cut by 2 bases and J by 4 bases, with 2 bases left in between. Per germline, CDR1 MNHEY and CDR2 SVGEGT. The CDR3 sequence is CASSYGETQYF. CDR3 coding DNA: TGTGCCAGCAGTTACGGAGAGACCCAGTACTTC.

The chain is built from TRBV27 and TRBJ1-5, with 8 bases fitting TRBD1. Germline V gene data show CDR1 as MNHEY and CDR2 as SMNVEV (reference sequence). J gave up 3 bases and V 4 bases, and 5 bases lay outside the gene matches. This CDR3 region has 15 residues. The CDR3 here is CASSSRDRPNQPQHF. The CDR3 bases are TGTGCCAGCAGTTCCCGGGACAGGCCCAATCAGCCCCAGCATTTT.

The chain carries TRBV24-1 and TRBJ2-3; a possible D gene is TRBD1 (6 bases). The CDR3 is made up of 15 amino acids. Trimming took off 4 bases at V and 1 base at J, with 11 bases between the two ends. Germline V lookup: CDR1 KGHDR, CDR2 SFDVKD. The CDR3 region is CATSDPRQGTDTQYF. DNA for the CDR3: TGTGCCACCAGTGACCCACGACAGGGCACAGATACGCAGTATTTT.

The V gene is TRBV24-1, the J gene TRBJ2-2; D is uncertain. Germline loops: CDR1 KGHDR, CDR2 SFDVKD. The CDR3 runs to 15 residues. The ends were cut back, 0 bases at V and 4 bases at J, with 8 bases in the middle. CDR3 region: CATSDLPLSTGELFF. The CDR3 nucleotides are TGTGCCACCAGTGATTTGCCGCTGTCCACCGGGGAGCTGTTTTTT.

This chain links TRBV5-1 with TRBJ2-7; no clear D. The V end lost 2 bases, the J end lost 3 bases, and 9 bases lay between the germline ends. There are 13 residues in the CDR3. The germline gives CDR1 SGHRS, CDR2 YFSETQ. This CDR3 reads CASSFAQGYEQYF. The CDR3 DNA reads TGCGCCAGCAGCTTCGCGCAAGGCTACGAGCAGTACTTC.